Listed here are 23 T cell receptor beta chains from one sample, sequenced in a study of technical replicates of blood from a few donors. Data came from immunoSEQ multiplex PCR; TCRdb stores just in-frame clones and leaves some out. The sample consists of 55,000 to 75,000 clones, around 95% of them appearing once. Material for sequencing was T cells isolated from PBMCs. The receptors stem from a human donor in good health.

This chain connects TRBV5-8 to TRBJ1-1; D may be TRBD1 (6 bases). This CDR3 region has 14 residues. Per the germline V gene, CDR1 is SGHTS and CDR2 is YDEGEE. V was cut by 6 bases and J by 6 bases, with 18 bases left in between. CDR3 DNA: TGTGCCAGCATACAGGGTGGATCGTCCGCTGAAGCTTTCTTT. It translates to CASIQGGSSAEAFF.

This clone was recorded once. The J gene is TRBJ2-7, the V gene TRBV5-1, with a possible D match to TRBD1 (6 bases). This CDR3 comprises 13 residues. Germline V gives CDR1 SGHRS, CDR2 YFSETQ. The germline V and J ends were trimmed by 7 bases and 2 bases, with 13 bases remaining between them. This CDR3 is CASRRSGAYEQYF. The CDR3 DNA reads TGCGCCAGCCGCCGTTCAGGGGCCTACGAGCAGTACTTC.

The chain joins TRBV12-5 to TRBJ1-4, with D perhaps TRBD1 (5 bases). This CDR3 region has 17 residues. The germline CDR1 and CDR2 sequences are LGHNT and FRNRAP. The V gene lost 5 bases and the J gene lost 1 base, with 17 bases spanning the gap. CDR3 protein: CASGPKAGFETNEKLFF. CDR3 nucleotides: TGTGCTAGTGGTCCTAAGGCAGGGTTTGAAACTAATGAAAAACTGTTTTTT.

The chain uses TRBV11-3 and TRBJ1-1; D might be TRBD1 (5 bases). V was pared by 2 bases and J by 3 bases, with 7 bases between. The CDR3 contains 13 residues. Germline V lookup: CDR1 SGHNT, CDR2 YENEEA. CDR3 region: CASSLWGDTEAFF. The CDR3 DNA reads TGTGCCAGCAGCTTATGGGGGGACACTGAAGCTTTCTTT.

The chain combines TRBV6-5 with TRBJ2-7; 9 bases fit TRBD2. The J segment lost 1 base and the V segment lost 5 bases, leaving 6 bases of the junction unmatched. Looked up from germline, CDR1 is MNHEY and CDR2 is SVGAGI. This CDR3 is built from 15 residues. CDR3 DNA: TGTGCCAGCAGTGGCATAGCGGGAGTATCCTACGAGCAGTACTTC. Translated: CASSGIAGVSYEQYF.

In its sample, this clone was seen once. The chain couples TRBV5-1 to TRBJ2-7; weak D call: TRBD1 (5 bases). The CDR3 is 14 amino acids. V was pared by 4 bases and J by 0 bases, with 11 bases between. Per the germline V gene, CDR1 is SGHRS and CDR2 is YFSETQ. Here the CDR3 DNA reads TGCGCCAGCAGCCAGACACAGGTCTCCTACGAGCAGTACTTC. It is translated as CASSQTQVSYEQYF.

The CDR3 region is CASGDRAHEQYF. CDR3 nucleotides: TGTGCCAGCGGCGACAGGGCGCACGAGCAGTACTTC. This chain joins TRBV7-6 and TRBJ2-7; 7 positions match TRBD1. Unmatched junction bases numbered 6, after V lost 8 bases and J lost 5 bases. The CDR3 is 12 residues long. Germline V gene data show CDR1 as SGHVS and CDR2 as FNYEAQ.

CDR3 residues: CASSQALTSEAYEQYF. The CDR3 coding sequence is TGTGCCAGCAGCCAAGCTTTAACTAGCGAAGCCTACGAGCAGTACTTC. This chain joins TRBV4-2 and TRBJ2-7, with 7 bases fitting TRBD2. The CDR3 covers 16 residues. Losses at the gene ends were 1 base for V and 2 bases for J; bases not matched to a gene: 8. The germline V gene has CDR1 LGHNA and CDR2 YNFKEQ.

Of note for this clone: At the DNA level, this CDR3 is encoded by other sequences in the same sample as well. The V and J genes are TRBV4-1 and TRBJ2-7; TRBD2 matches 12 bases. In germline, CDR1 is MGHRA, CDR2 YSYEKL. The CDR3 runs to 15 residues. After removal of 3 bases from V and 2 bases from J, the junction contained 2 bases not matched to a gene. CDR3 DNA: TGCGCCAGCAGCCAGGGACTAGCGGGCGCCTACGAGCAGTACTTC. Translating it yields CASSQGLAGAYEQYF.

This chain links TRBV6-1 with TRBJ2-7; no clear D gene. This CDR3 has 10 residues. Looked up from germline, CDR1 is MNHNS and CDR2 is SASEGT. V was cut by 7 bases and J by 3 bases, with 4 bases left in between. CDR3 in amino acids: CASNLYEQYF. In DNA form, the CDR3 reads TGTGCCAGCAATCTCTACGAGCAGTACTTC.

This chain links TRBV27 with TRBJ1-3, with TRBD1 matching 7 bases. CDR1 MNHEY and CDR2 SMNVEV come from the germline V gene (reference sequence). The J segment lost 4 bases and the V segment lost 6 bases, leaving 3 bases of the junction unmatched. The CDR3 spans 13 residues. CDR3 sequence: CASSAGGGNTIYF. The CDR3 bases are TGTGCCAGCAGCGCAGGGGGAGGAAACACCATATATTTT.

The chain is built from TRBV4-1 and TRBJ1-5; maybe TRBD1 (5 bases). The CDR3 runs to 15 residues. V lost 4 bases and J 6 bases, leaving 16 bases between the germline ends. Germline V gives CDR1 MGHRA, CDR2 YSYEKL. The CDR3 region is CASSPSGREGQPQHF. The CDR3 nucleotides read TGCGCCAGCAGCCCATCCGGCAGGGAGGGTCAGCCCCAGCATTTT.

Details on this clone: At the DNA level, this CDR3 is encoded by other sequences in the same sample as well. The J gene is TRBJ2-1, the V gene TRBV7-2, with D tentatively TRBD2 (5 bases). There are 13 residues in the CDR3. V was pared by 5 bases and J by 4 bases, with 9 bases between. The germline V gene encodes CDR1 SGHTA and CDR2 FQGNSA. The CDR3 spells CASSLGLYNEQFF. CDR3 sequence (DNA): TGTGCCAGCAGCCTTGGACTGTACAATGAGCAGTTCTTC.

The chain has TRBV5-6 and TRBJ1-1; no clear D. V was clipped by 4 bases and J by 4 bases, with 11 bases between them. The CDR3 is 13 amino acids. Germline CDR1 is SGHDT and CDR2 is YYEEEE. The CDR3 loop is CASSPSGSTEAFF. The CDR3 region has the DNA TGTGCCAGCAGCCCCTCGGGGTCCACTGAAGCTTTCTTT.

The gene calls are TRBV5-1 and TRBJ2-1; 14 bases are shared with TRBD2. CDR1 SGHRS and CDR2 YFSETQ come from the germline V gene. The CDR3 length is 16 residues. The J segment lost 10 bases and the V segment lost 2 bases, leaving 8 bases of the junction unmatched. The chain's CDR3 is CASSFTGTSGRGEQFF. DNA for the CDR3: TGCGCCAGCAGCTTTACCGGGACTAGCGGGAGAGGGGAGCAGTTCTTC.

The V gene is TRBV29-1, the J gene TRBJ2-2; 10 bases agree with TRBD2. The CDR3 extends over 17 amino acids. The junction had 12 bases not matched to a gene; V was cut back by 4 bases and J by 4 bases. Per the germline V gene, CDR1 is SQVTM and CDR2 is ANQGSEA. CDR3 in DNA: TGCAGCGTTGTTCTAGCGGGAGCCAATAGTGGCACCGGGGAGCTGTTTTTT. It translates to CSVVLAGANSGTGELFF.

The gene calls are TRBV14 and TRBJ2-7, with no clear D. Germline V lookup: CDR1 SGHDN, CDR2 FVKESK. The CDR3 length is 12 residues. The V end lost 4 bases, the J end lost 2 bases, and 6 bases lay between the germline ends. The CDR3 is CASSPGAYEQYF. For the CDR3, the DNA is TGTGCCAGCAGCCCTGGAGCCTACGAGCAGTACTTC.

V and J are TRBV7-8 and TRBJ1-5; TRBD1 is a possible D gene (5 bases). CDR3 length equals 16 residues. Trimming cost V 5 bases and J 1 base, with 15 bases left between them. Germline lookup yields CDR1 SGHVS and CDR2 FQNEAQ. CDR3 protein: CASSAALRDSNQPQHF. CDR3 nucleotide sequence: TGTGCCAGCAGCGCGGCCTTGCGGGACAGCAATCAGCCCCAGCATTTT.

The chain recombines TRBV21-1 with TRBJ2-1; the tabulated D call, TRBD2, remains unverified against the DNA. TRBV21-1 constitutes a pseudogene. There are 16 residues in the CDR3. The CDR3 region is CASSKETSGAFNEQFF. CDR3 DNA: TGTGCCAGCAGCAAAGAAACTAGCGGAGCCTTTAATGAGCAGTTCTTC.

This clone was detected once. V is TRBV4-3 and J is TRBJ2-7; D uncertain. The CDR3 consists of 13 residues. Looked up from germline, CDR1 is LGHNA and CDR2 is YSLEER. The germline V and J ends were trimmed by 1 base and 4 bases, with 8 bases remaining between them. CDR3 in amino acids: CASSQGLDYEQYF. CDR3 DNA: TGCGCCAGCAGCCAAGGACTCGATTACGAGCAGTACTTC.

This chain joins TRBV7-9 and TRBJ2-7; the match to TRBD1 covers 10 bases. The germline CDR1 and CDR2 sequences are SEHNR and FQNEAQ (reference sequence). The CDR3 is 16 residues long. The V and J ends lost 3 bases and 10 bases, in that order; junction bases with no gene match: 15. CDR3 coding DNA: TGTGCCAGCAGCTTTTACCCCGTGACAGGGGGCCTTATACAGTACTTC. Protein: CASSFYPVTGGLIQYF.

This clone appeared a single time. The rearrangement uses TRBV5-4 and TRBJ2-5; 12 nucleotides match TRBD2. V was clipped by 4 bases and J by 6 bases; unmatched bases: 7. This CDR3 comprises 15 residues. In germline, CDR1 is SGHNT, CDR2 YYREEE (reference sequence). The CDR3 nucleotides read TGTGCCAGCAGCCCGCGGACTAGCGGGAACAAGACCCAGTACTTC. Translation: CASSPRTSGNKTQYF.

The chain carries TRBV2 and TRBJ2-7; the D is unclear. Germline CDR1 reads SNHLY; CDR2 reads FYNNEI. The ends were cut back, 1 base at V and 3 bases at J, with 10 bases in the middle. The CDR3 extends over 14 amino acids. The CDR3 region has the DNA TGTGCCAGCAGTGAAGTCATAAGAGACTACGAGCAGTACTTC. This translates into CASSEVIRDYEQYF.